The 12 T cell receptor beta chains reported below all come from one sample, sequenced in a study of blood T cells in healthy people across ages. The second PCR ran about 6 to 11 cycles with a sample-barcoded 5' primer and J-beta primers. TCRdb analysed the 5' RACE reads with MiXCR anew, one entry per CDR3 protein. This sample has 980,000 or so distinct CDR3 sequences, with 48% found just once. The sequenced material came from blood. All receptors derive from a man younger than 40 in good health.

The chain recombines TRBV5-1 with TRBJ2-3, with 8 bases matching TRBD1. In germline, CDR1 is SGHRS, CDR2 YFSETQ. With 3 bases clipped from V and 5 bases from J, the junction kept 5 bases outside the gene matches. The CDR3 sequence is 14 residues long. CDR3 sequence reads: CASSSQGAGDTQYF. CDR3 in DNA: TGCGCCAGCAGCTCCCAGGGGGCCGGAGATACGCAGTATTTT.

In its sample, this clonotype was seen once. The J gene is TRBJ2-1, the V gene TRBV20-1, with 10 positions matching TRBD2. The J call is uncertain, as TRBJ2-7 better fits the DNA end. Germline loops: CDR1 DFQATT, CDR2 SNEGSKA (reference sequence). The CDR3 sequence is 14 residues long. This chain's CDR3 is CSARSSGSKYEQYF. CDR3 sequence (DNA): TGCAGTGCTAGATCTAGCGGGAGTAAGTACGAGCAGTACTTC.

The sample holds a few counts of this clonotype. CDR3 residues: CASSADGTSGNTIYF. The CDR3 DNA reads as TGTGCCAGCAGTGCGGACGGAACCTCTGGAAACACCATATATTTT. The chain couples TRBV7-2 to TRBJ1-3; no reliable D call. The germline V gene encodes CDR1 SGHTA and CDR2 FQGNSA. The CDR3 is made up of 15 amino acids. Trimming cost V 6 bases and J 0 bases, with 12 bases left between them.

This clonotype has ten or more counts. This chain uses TRBV20-1 with TRBJ2-3, with D perhaps TRBD1 (6 bases). Trimming took 5 bases from V and 2 from J, leaving 17 bases between them. The CDR3 spans 15 residues. From germline, CDR1 is DFQATT and CDR2 SNEGSKA (reference sequence). Written as DNA, the CDR3 is TGCAGTGCTTACTTGGGACACGGATCCACAGATACGCAGTATTTT. Amino acids: CSAYLGHGSTDTQYF.

V is TRBV10-3 and J is TRBJ2-3, with TRBD2 matching over 11 bases. This CDR3 region has 14 residues. The V gene end was trimmed by 10 bases and the J gene end by 3 bases; junction bases not matched to a gene: 6. Germline assignment: CDR1 ENHRY and CDR2 SYGVKD. The CDR3 region is CATGLAGGTDTQYF. The DNA for the CDR3 is TGTGCCACCGGATTAGCGGGGGGGACAGATACGCAGTATTTT.

This clonotype was counted between two and nine times. The chain uses TRBV20-1 and TRBJ2-3; 11 nucleotides line up with TRBD2. Germline CDR1 and CDR2: DFQATT and SNEGSKA (reference sequence). The CDR3 runs to 16 residues. V dropped 3 bases and J dropped 2; count of bases not matched to a gene: 7. The CDR3 DNA reads as TGCAGTGCTAGTGGGTCTAGCGGGGGGCCCACAGATACGCAGTATTTT. Translation gives CSASGSSGGPTDTQYF.

In its sample, this clonotype was seen many times. The chain has TRBV5-1 and TRBJ2-1, with D tentatively TRBD2 (7 bases). The V gene's germline CDR1 is SGHRS and CDR2 YFSETQ. This CDR3 has 14 residues. The V end was cut by 6 bases, the J end by 3 bases, with 13 bases between. The CDR3 nucleotides are TGCGCCAGCACCCTAGGGGGGGGCTACAATGAGCAGTTCTTC. Protein product: CASTLGGGYNEQFF. The full variable domain, completed using reference TRBV5-1 and TRBJ2-1, is KAGVTQTPRYLIKTRGQQVTLSCSPISGHRSVSWYQQTPGQGLQFLFEYFSETQRNKGNFPGRFSGRQFSNSRSEMNVSTLELGDSALYLCASTLGGGYNEQFFGPGTRLTVL.

V and J are TRBV4-2 and TRBJ2-7, with TRBD2 matching 11 bases. The CDR3 is made up of 16 amino acids. Germline trimming cut 3 bases from V and 4 bases from J; bases unmatched to any gene: 8. Germline CDR1 is LGHNA and CDR2 is YNFKEQ. CDR3 nucleotides: TGTGCCAGCAGCCAGGTTGGGACTAGCGGAAAATACGAGCAGTACTTC. It yields the protein CASSQVGTSGKYEQYF.

This clonotype was recorded at least ten times. This chain connects TRBV29-1 to TRBJ1-2, with D possibly TRBD1 on 5 matching bases. V was shortened by 4 bases and J by 7 bases, with 10 bases between the two germline ends. Per germline, CDR1 SQVTM and CDR2 ANQGSEA. The CDR3 has 11 amino acids. DNA of the CDR3: TGCAGCGTTGGGTCGGGGCTTGGCTACACCTTC. Translated: CSVGSGLGYTF.

This clonotype has only one observation. The chain couples TRBV7-9 to TRBJ2-1, with TRBD1 identical over 7 bases. CDR3 length: 16 amino acids. The ends lost 5 bases at V and 6 bases at J; junction bases unmatched: 13. Germline V CDR1 and CDR2: SEHNR, FQNEAQ (reference sequence). This CDR3 reads CASSQVGGAGTNEQFF. The CDR3 DNA reads TGTGCCAGCAGCCAAGTAGGGGGCGCCGGCACCAATGAGCAGTTCTTC.

This clonotype came up a few times. The chain couples TRBV6-6 to TRBJ2-3, with D tentatively TRBD1 or TRBD2 (5 bases each). The germline CDR1 and CDR2 sequences are MNHNY and SVGAGI (reference sequence). This CDR3 is built from 13 residues. Trimming removed 8 bases at V and 6 bases at J, with 15 bases between. CDR3 DNA: TGTGCCAGCCGACCGAACTGGGGGGATACGCAGTATTTT. It specifies CASRPNWGDTQYF.

The V gene is TRBV7-2, the J gene TRBJ2-7, with 9 bases that match TRBD1. Judging by the DNA end, TRBJ2-5 fits better; the J call may be wrong. Germline V CDR1 and CDR2: SGHTA, FQGNSA. The CDR3 runs 17 residues. CDR3 DNA: TGTGCCAGCAGTCCTACTGGGACAGGGCCCATAGTGGAGACCCAGTACTTC. It encodes CASSPTGTGPIVETQYF.